This TCR beta chain originates from a study of T cells in Graves' hyperthyroidism and ophthalmopathy. Study-level results: The model foresaw ophthalmopathy a median roughly 6.5 months prior to onset. A 13 V-J model separated ophthalmopathy from stable hyperthyroidism.

Concerning this clonotype: Its antigen is undetermined.

Trimming left V 4 bases short and J 4 bases short, with 11 bases between. Germline V lookup: CDR1 SEHNR, CDR2 FQNEAQ (reference sequence). There are 14 residues in the CDR3. Diagnosis rested on symptoms, serum thyroxine and TRAb, thyroid ultrasound, and orbital computed tomography. The PBMCs studied were ones that came from 10 ml fresh peripheral blood. What was amplified from RNA transcripts were TCR beta CDR3 regions. First-round RT-PCR targeting the TCR CDR3 was performed with the HTBI primer set. MiXCR, applied by TCRdb to the multiplex PCR reads, yields one record per CDR3 protein. The sample contains approximately 620,000 distinct CDR3 sequences, more than 15% of which appear only once.

The clonotype was recovered from a woman aged 35 to 49 with Graves' ophthalmopathy. The chain links TRBV7-9 to TRBJ2-1; D is undetermined. Material: blood. The CDR3 nucleotides read TGTGCCAGCAGCTCAGATGCCGAATACAATGAGCAGTTCTTC. This translates into CASSSDAEYNEQFF.